Listed below are T cell receptor beta chains from one sample, sequenced in a study of cytotoxic CD8 clonotypes in ibrutinib-treated CLL. Some clones are missing from TCRdb's copy, which holds only in-frame ones; the method was immunoSEQ multiplex PCR. The profile shows 45,000 to 70,000 clones, 56% of them singletons. Sequenced material: PBMCs, taken after 24 months of ibrutinib treatment. Receptors were obtained from a human donor with chronic lymphocytic leukemia. Both conserved end residues are part of each CDR3. A D gene is named only where the DNA matches it firmly. Expanded clones get a size class; other rows say once, few or many, or leave the size out.

D: NA; J: TRBJ1-2; V: TRBV6-4; size: NA; length: 11; DNA: TGTGCCAGCAGTGACGGAGGAGGCTACACCTTC; CDR3: CASSDGGGYTF
D: NA; J: TRBJ1-5; V: TRBV19; size: NA; length: 15; DNA: TGTGCCAGTAGTATAGTATCCTTCGGAATTCAGCCCCAGCATTTT; CDR3: CASSIVSFGIQPQHF
D: NA; J: TRBJ1-5; V: TRBV6-5; size: few; length: 12; DNA: TGTGCCAGCAGACAGGGCTATCAGCCCCAGCATTTT; CDR3: CASRQGYQPQHF
D: NA; J: TRBJ2-3; V: TRBV25-1; size: NA; length: 14; DNA: TGTGCCAGCAGTAGGGGGTGGGACACAGATACGCAGTATTTT; CDR3: CASSRGWDTDTQYF
D: NA; J: TRBJ1-2; V: TRBV6-1; size: once; length: 13; DNA: TGTGCCAGCAGCGCTCAGGGTATTAGAGGCTACACCTTC; CDR3: CASSAQGIRGYTF
D: NA; J: TRBJ1-4; V: TRBV5-4; size: NA; length: 14; DNA: TGTGCCAGCAGCTTGCAGTCGGGTGAGGGAAAACTGTTTTTT; CDR3: CASSLQSGEGKLFF
D: TRBD2; J: TRBJ2-7; V: TRBV7-2; size: NA; length: 16; DNA: TGTGCCAGCAGCTTTTCGTCCCTAGCGGGCTCCTACGAGCAGTACTTC; CDR3: CASSFSSLAGSYEQYF
D: NA; J: TRBJ2-5; V: TRBV4-1; size: NA; length: 15; DNA: TGCGCCAGCAGCTATGCCCCAATGTCGGGGGAGACCCAGTACTTC; CDR3: CASSYAPMSGETQYF
D: NA; J: TRBJ2-1; V: TRBV28; size: NA; length: 15; DNA: TGTGCCAGCAGTCACCGGACTACTGGCGCGAATGAGCAGTTCTTC; CDR3: CASSHRTTGANEQFF
D: TRBD1; J: TRBJ1-1; V: TRBV7-6; size: NA; length: 16; DNA: TGTGCCAGCAGCTTTCTTAGCAACAGGGGCCTCGGGGGGGCTTTCTTT; CDR3: CASSFLSNRGLGGAFF